This T cell receptor (beta chain) stems from a study of cytomegalovirus exposure and HLA in healthy donors. Findings of the study overall: A later analysis found most CMV-associated TCR beta chains apparently HLA-restricted.

The V end was cut by 1 base, the J end by 0 bases, with 6 bases between. CDR3 length: 14 residues. In germline, CDR1 is SGHDT, CDR2 YYEEEE. As to this clone: Its antigen is unknown.

The PCR had 60 Vbeta and 13 Jbeta primers. Sequencing was performed with immunoSEQ multiplex PCR; in TCRdb, only in-frame clones are kept and a portion is missing. Here the sample spans around 190,000 clones, around 77% being singletons. The V and J genes are TRBV5-6 and TRBJ2-3; D remains unclear. Specimen: PBMCs. The TCR was taken from a woman aged 25 to 39 in good health and CMV-seronegative. The DNA for the CDR3 is TGTGCCAGCAGCTTGCTTTCTAGCACAGATACGCAGTATTTT. It codes for CASSLLSSTDTQYF. Variable domain in full (rest from reference TRBV5-6 and TRBJ2-3): DAGVTQSPTHLIKTRGQQVTLRCSPKSGHDTVSWYQQALGQGPQFIFQYYEEEERQRGNFPDRFSGHQFPNYSSELNVNALLLGDSALYLCASSLLSSTDTQYFGPGTRLTVL.